Reported below is one T cell receptor (beta chain). Its specificity is not known. Template switching added a universal primer binding site, and final cDNA carried unique molecular identifiers. TCRdb processed the 5' RACE reads anew with MiXCR; each CDR3 protein has one entry. Among about 290,000 distinct CDR3 sequences listed, 8.5% to 9.5% were seen once. V shed 0 bases and J shed 1 base, with 9 bases lying between them. The V gene's germline CDR1 is DFQATT and CDR2 SNEGSKA (reference sequence). The CDR3 consists of 15 residues. This specimen belongs to a study of identical twins. Findings and caveats of the study: Cord blood beta clonotypes that were abundant carried fewer insertions, and memory repertoires showed no such trend. Invariant MAIT and iNKT cells are populations that could partly confound zero-insertion analyses. Out-of-frame alpha sequences common to twins exhibited a surplus of low generation probability.

Another study also made use of these data, one on yellow fever vaccine responses in identical twins.

This TCR came from a woman younger than 30 in good health. The source material was CD8+ T cells sorted from blood. The chain is built from TRBV20-1 and TRBJ2-2; D unresolved. CDR3 bases: TGCAGTGCTAGAGAGCCCGGAAGGAACACCGGGGAGCTGTTTTTT. It specifies CSAREPGRNTGELFF.